Below are 23 T cell receptor beta chains sequenced from a single sample in a study of T cell repertoires in cytomegalovirus infection. TCRdb re-called the reads with MiXCR, one entry per CDR3 protein. The repertoire consists of about 890,000 distinct CDR3 sequences, with approximately 30% occurring once and the leading ten covering over 10%. Antigens of these TCRs are unknown. The source was cultured CD8+ T cells from PBMCs, collected from culture after CMV antigen stimulation. The receptors were sampled from a human donor in good health (CMV status not recorded). Some clones in this sample may be carry-over from other donors' samples.

This clonotype was recorded at least ten times. The chain is built from TRBV2 and TRBJ1-2; TRBD1 matches 8 bases. Trimming removed 9 bases from V and 4 bases from J; junction bases left unmatched: 7. Per germline, CDR1 SNHLY and CDR2 FYNNEI. CDR3 length equals 13 residues. CDR3 protein: CARGQGSLYGYTF. The CDR3 DNA reads TGTGCCAGAGGACAGGGAAGCCTCTATGGCTACACCTTC. The variable domain in full, with the rest retrieved from reference TRBV2 and TRBJ1-2, is EPEVTQTPSHQVTQMGQEVILRCVPISNHLYFYWYRQILGQKVEFLVSFYNNEISEKSEIFDDQFSVERPDGSNFTLKIRSTKLEDSAMYFCARGQGSLYGYTFGSGTRLTVV.

This clonotype was detected ten times or more. This chain joins TRBV4-1 and TRBJ2-1, with TRBD2 matching over 11 bases. The ends lost 5 bases at V and 2 bases at J; junction bases unmatched: 5. This CDR3 has 16 residues. Per the germline V gene, CDR1 is MGHRA and CDR2 is YSYEKL. Written as DNA, the CDR3 is TGCGCCAGCAGCAGCCTAGCGGGGGGAGCCTACAATGAGCAGTTCTTC. As protein: CASSSLAGGAYNEQFF.

This clonotype was detected many times. The rearrangement uses TRBV7-6 and TRBJ2-4; D possibly matches TRBD1 or TRBD2 (5 bases each). Per germline, CDR1 SGHVS and CDR2 FNYEAQ. The ends were cut back, 3 bases at V and 8 bases at J, with 14 bases in the middle. This CDR3 is 14 amino acids long. The CDR3 DNA reads TGTGCCAGCAGCTTGACCGGGACCCCGGACATTCAGTACTTC. Translation: CASSLTGTPDIQYF.

The chain carries TRBV19 and TRBJ1-2; 11 bases are a match to TRBD1. The CDR3 loop spans 14 amino acids. Germline V gene sequence: CDR1 LNHDA, CDR2 SQIVND (reference sequence). V dropped 6 bases and J dropped 6; count of bases not matched to a gene: 6. CDR3 sequence reads: CASRPGTGGNGYTF. CDR3 coding DNA: TGTGCCAGTAGACCCGGGACAGGGGGTAATGGCTACACCTTC.

This clonotype was recorded many times. The chain employs TRBV7-9 and TRBJ2-1; TRBD2 is a possible D gene (5 bases). CDR3 length equals 13 residues. With 5 bases removed from V and 4 bases from J, the gap between germline ends came to 9 bases. Germline-derived CDR1 and CDR2 are SEHNR and FQNEAQ (reference sequence). This chain's CDR3 is CASSPGGYNEQFF. As DNA, the CDR3 is TGTGCCAGCAGCCCTGGAGGTTACAATGAGCAGTTCTTC.

This clonotype was detected ten times or more. A read error may produce the germline difference seen at one junction end. V usage is TRBV7-9 and J usage is TRBJ2-5; 9 positions agree with TRBD2. CDR3 length equals 15 residues. Germline values: CDR1 SEHNR, CDR2 FQNEAQ (reference sequence). Here the CDR3 reads CASSLVIAGEETQYF. The CDR3 region has the DNA TGTGCCAGCAGCTTAGTGATAGCGGGGGAGGAGACCCAATACTTC.

CDR3 DNA: TGTGCCAGCAGTGAAGTTGGCACAATCTATGGCTACACCTTC. Translating it yields CASSEVGTIYGYTF. The genes are TRBV2 and TRBJ1-2; the D is unclear. V was pared by 1 base and J by 4 bases, with 10 bases between. Germline assignment: CDR1 SNHLY and CDR2 FYNNEI. This CDR3 is built from 14 residues.

This clonotype was seen just once. CDR3 protein: CASSLDAGVTHNEQFF. CDR3 nucleotide sequence: TGTGCCAGCAGCTTAGATGCGGGGGTGACCCACAATGAGCAGTTCTTC. The V call is TRBV11-2, the J call TRBJ2-1; 7 nucleotides match TRBD2. This CDR3 is built from 16 residues. With 0 bases clipped from V and 5 bases from J, the junction kept 7 bases outside the gene matches. Germline loops: CDR1 SGHAT, CDR2 FQNNGV.

The sample holds a few counts of this clonotype. The genes are TRBV5-5 and TRBJ2-1, with 9 bases lining up with TRBD1. V shed 4 bases and J 8 bases; nucleotides not matched to a gene: 7. This CDR3 spans 14 amino acids. CDR1 and CDR2 (germline): SGHKS, YYEKEE (reference sequence). The CDR3 nucleotides read TGTGCCAGCAGCCCGGGACAGGGTGGTCATGAGCAGTTCTTC. It is translated as CASSPGQGGHEQFF.

This clonotype appeared once. The rearrangement links TRBV27 to TRBJ2-1; D is possibly TRBD1 (5 bases). The V end was cut by 9 bases, the J end by 9 bases, with 21 bases between. This CDR3 has 14 amino acids. CDR1 is MNHEY, CDR2 SMNVEV, per germline (reference sequence). For the CDR3, the DNA is TGTGCCAGAACCCCCCCCGGGCAGGGTGGTGAGCAGTTCTTC. Translation: CARTPPGQGGEQFF.

This clonotype was recorded at least ten times. The J gene is TRBJ2-1, the V gene TRBV7-2; D not certain. Trimming took off 5 bases at V and 6 bases at J, with 20 bases between the two ends. The CDR3 sequence is 16 residues long. Germline CDR1 SGHTA, CDR2 FQGNSA. CDR3 amino acids: CASSLRTRDPLNEQFF. CDR3 sequence (DNA): TGTGCCAGCAGCCTTCGGACCCGCGACCCCCTCAATGAGCAGTTCTTC.

This clonotype appeared a few times. The rearrangement uses TRBV12-3 or TRBV12-4 and TRBJ1-6; possibly TRBD1 for D (5 bases). The length of the CDR3 is 13 residues. The V end lost 4 bases, the J end lost 7 bases, and 8 bases lay between the germline ends. CDR3 nucleotide sequence: TGTGCCAGCAGTTCCGGACAAAATTCACCCCTCCACTTT. As protein: CASSSGQNSPLHF.

This rearrangement joins TRBV10-3 to TRBJ1-2; D possibly corresponds to TRBD1 (5 bases). This CDR3 is built from 14 residues. Per germline, CDR1 ENHRY and CDR2 SYGVKD. V shed 7 bases and J shed 4 bases, with 16 bases lying between them. In nucleotides, the CDR3 is TGTGCCATCACCGCTTCTGACAGAACCTATGGCTACACCTTC. Amino acids: CAITASDRTYGYTF.

The chain employs TRBV2 and TRBJ1-5; D not resolved. Germline CDR1 and CDR2: SNHLY and FYNNEI. The CDR3 length is 15 residues. Trimming took 4 bases from V and 0 from J, leaving 10 bases between them. The CDR3 DNA follows: TGTGCCAGCAGTGCATCAACCACTAGCAATCAGCCCCAGCATTTT. Translation: CASSASTTSNQPQHF.

The chain links TRBV7-8 to TRBJ2-7; TRBD1 matches 10 bases. The junction had 3 bases not matched to a gene; V was cut back by 4 bases and J by 6 bases. The CDR3 sequence is 13 residues long. Germline V gives CDR1 SGHVS, CDR2 FQNEAQ. In nucleotides, the CDR3 is TGTGCCAGCAGCTCCCGGACAGGGGGCGAGCAGTACTTC. Encoded protein: CASSSRTGGEQYF.

The gene calls are TRBV5-4 and TRBJ2-3; 8 nucleotides agree with TRBD2. The CDR3 sequence is 17 residues long. Germline V CDR1 and CDR2: SGHNT, YYREEE (reference sequence). V lost 8 bases and J lost 0; bases outside the gene matches: 14. The CDR3 DNA follows: TGTGCCAGTCCTAGCGGGTCACGGAATACTAGCACAGATACGCAGTATTTT. Its translation is CASPSGSRNTSTDTQYF.

In its sample, this clonotype was seen a few times. The genes are TRBV27 and TRBJ2-2, with TRBD1 matching over 8 bases. The CDR3 sequence is 16 residues long. The junction had 8 bases not matched to a gene; V was cut back by 3 bases and J by 5 bases. CDR1 and CDR2 from the germline V gene are MNHEY and SMNVEV (reference sequence). In DNA form, the CDR3 reads TGTGCCAGCAGTTTCTTCCAGGGGGCAGGGACCGGGGAGCTGTTTTTT. Translation gives CASSFFQGAGTGELFF.

The rearrangement uses TRBV13 and TRBJ2-5; possibly TRBD1 for D (5 bases). CDR1 PRHDT and CDR2 FYEKMQ come from the germline V gene (reference sequence). The V end lost 5 bases, the J end lost 2 bases, and 12 bases lay between the germline ends. The CDR3 consists of 14 residues. Here the CDR3 reads CASSGARKQETQYF. Here the CDR3 DNA reads TGTGCCAGCAGCGGGGCACGCAAACAAGAGACCCAGTACTTC.

The CDR3 DNA follows: TGTGCCAGCAGCGTCGGACTAGCCTATCAAGATACGCAGTATTTT. This encodes CASSVGLAYQDTQYF. The gene calls are TRBV9 and TRBJ2-3; 8 bases match TRBD2. In germline, CDR1 is SGDLS, CDR2 YYNGEE. V trimming: 2 bases; J trimming: 5 bases; junction bases outside the gene matches: 7. The CDR3 totals 15 residues.

This clonotype was detected ten times or more. The chain uses TRBV20-1 and TRBJ1-2; D is perhaps TRBD1 (5 bases). Trimming left V 3 bases short and J 7 bases short, with 15 bases between. CDR3 length: 13 residues. Germline CDR1 and CDR2: DFQATT and SNEGSKA (reference sequence). The CDR3 sequence: CSARGGEYGGYTF. The CDR3 bases are TGCAGTGCTAGGGGGGGGGAGTATGGTGGCTACACCTTC.

V and J are TRBV5-6 and TRBJ1-5; 10 bases map to TRBD1. Trimming at V came to 4 bases and at J to 5 bases, leaving 9 bases not matched to a gene. Germline lookup yields CDR1 SGHDT and CDR2 YYEEEE. The CDR3 contains 16 residues. The CDR3 spells CASSLWDRGRDQPQHF. The DNA of the CDR3 is TGTGCCAGCAGCCTCTGGGACAGGGGACGGGATCAGCCCCAGCATTTT.

This clonotype was observed a handful of times. The rearrangement links TRBV6-2 or TRBV6-3 to TRBJ2-1; possible D gene TRBD2, 6 bases. Germline V gene lookup returns CDR1 MNHEY and CDR2 SVGEGT. Trimming left V 4 bases short and J 7 bases short, with 17 bases between. The CDR3 covers 15 residues. The CDR3 DNA follows: TGTGCCAGCAGTTTCTGGGGGGTCCCAACGAATGAGCAGTTCTTC. This sequence encodes CASSFWGVPTNEQFF.

The sample holds a few counts of this clonotype. The genes are TRBV6-6 and TRBJ2-7, with 10 positions matching TRBD1. V was clipped by 6 bases and J by 3 bases; unmatched bases: 5. This CDR3 spans 14 amino acids. Germline V gives CDR1 MNHNY, CDR2 SVGAGI (reference sequence). Written as DNA, the CDR3 is TGTGCCAGCAGAGGAGGACAGGGGGACTACGAGCAGTACTTC. Translated, it gives CASRGGQGDYEQYF.